The rows below give T cell receptor beta chains drawn from one sample of a study of spatial heterogeneity in lung cancer. TCRdb passed the 5' RACE reads through MiXCR, listing each CDR3 protein once. The sample includes roughly 70,000 distinct CDR3 sequences, over 7% of them seen just once. The sequencing here drew on PBMCs, taken at follow-up. The receptors were sampled from a female donor with early-stage non-small cell lung cancer. Each CDR3 is given with its conserved first and last residue. D genes are given only for firm matches. Rows may omit the clone size; those that give it use once, few, many or a size class.

cdr3_nt cdr3_aa clone_size d_call j_call v_call
TGCGCCAGCAGCAGGACAGGGGAGGATGAGCAGTTCTTC CASSRTGEDEQFF many TRBD1 TRBJ2-1 TRBV5-1
TGCGCCAGCAGCCAACCCGACAGGGGGCGGTCGTATTTT CASSQPDRGRSYF NA TRBD1 TRBJ2-3 TRBV4-1
TGTGCCAGCAGCTCACCCACAACTCAGGCGCAGTATTTT CASSSPTTQAQYF many NA TRBJ2-3 TRBV11-2
TGCGCCAGCAGCTTGGTGGCTAGCGGCTCATCGGATACGCAGTATTTT CASSLVASGSSDTQYF many TRBD2 TRBJ2-3 TRBV5-1
TGTGCCAGCAGCCACAGTAGCTCTGGAAACACCATATATTTT CASSHSSSGNTIYF many NA TRBJ1-3 TRBV16
TGTGCCAGCAGATCCGAAGCAATCAGCAATCAGCCCCAGCATTTT CASRSEAISNQPQHF NA NA TRBJ1-5 TRBV27
TGTGCCTGGAGTGGGGAGAGGAGTGGGAATGAGCAGTTCTTC CAWSGERSGNEQFF few NA TRBJ2-1 TRBV30
TGCAGTGCTAGACCTTCCACAGATACGCAGTATTTT CSARPSTDTQYF few NA TRBJ2-3 TRBV20-1
TGTGCCAGCAGCCCCCTAGCGGACGCGAACACCGGGGAGCTGTTTTTT CASSPLADANTGELFF many TRBD2 TRBJ2-2 TRBV5-4
TGTGCCAGCAGCTTAAGCTCCTACAATGAGCAGTTCTTC CASSLSSYNEQFF many NA TRBJ2-1 TRBV7-3
TGTGCCAGCAGCTTCCTCCGGGACAGGGGGCTCTACGAGCAGTACTTC CASSFLRDRGLYEQYF few TRBD1 TRBJ2-7 TRBV11-2
TGTGCCAGCAGGATTCTGCTCCCGAACACCGGGGAGCTGTTTTTT CASRILLPNTGELFF NA NA TRBJ2-2 TRBV2
TGTGCCAGCAGCCCTGGACAGATTAGCAATCAGCCCCAGCATTTT CASSPGQISNQPQHF many NA TRBJ1-5 TRBV12-3/TRBV12-4
TGCAGCGTTGAAGCACCTGGTTCGAACACTGAAGCTTTCTTT CSVEAPGSNTEAFF many NA TRBJ1-1 TRBV29-1
TGCGCCAGCAGCCCCACAGCAGGAGGTTACACTGAAGCTTTCTTT CASSPTAGGYTEAFF many NA TRBJ1-1 TRBV5-1
TGTGCCAGCAGTCAGAGAGAGGTCGGGGTCCAAGAGACCCAGTACTTC CASSQREVGVQETQYF few NA TRBJ2-5 TRBV7-2
TGCAGCGTTGCTAGGTTTCTCGGGGACAATGAGCAGTTCTTC CSVARFLGDNEQFF NA NA TRBJ2-1 TRBV29-1
TGCAGTGCTAGTCGGGACTTCCAAGAGACCCAGTACTTC CSASRDFQETQYF NA NA TRBJ2-5 TRBV20-1
TGCAGCGCCGGACTAGCGGGAGGGCCCGGGGAGCTGTTTTTT CSAGLAGGPGELFF NA TRBD2 TRBJ2-2 TRBV29-1
TGTGCCAGCAGTCGGGAGGAAACCGGGGAGCTGTTTTTT CASSREETGELFF NA TRBD2 TRBJ2-2 TRBV6-4
NA CASSQDTPGQRTPGSCFF NA NA TRBJ2-2 TRBV4-2
TGTGCCATCAGTTCCTCGACAGCTAACTATGGCTACACCTTC CAISSSTANYGYTF NA NA TRBJ1-2 TRBV10-3
TGTGCCAGCAGCCTTTTCGGGTCCTCTCAAGAGACCCAGTACTTC CASSLFGSSQETQYF few NA TRBJ2-5 TRBV9
TGCGCCAGCAGACCGACAGTGAACACCGGGGAGCTGTTTTTT CASRPTVNTGELFF many NA TRBJ2-2 TRBV5-1
TGTGCCAGCAGCTCAGGGGTTAGTCGTAACACTGAAGCTTTCTTT CASSSGVSRNTEAFF many NA TRBJ1-1 TRBV7-9
TGCGCCAGCAGCAAAAGACTAGCGGGAGGGGGCACCGGGGAGCTGTTTTTT CASSKRLAGGGTGELFF NA TRBD2 TRBJ2-2 TRBV5-1
TGTGCCAGCAGCCAAGCCTTCGGGTTAGGGGAGACCCAGTACTTC CASSQAFGLGETQYF many NA TRBJ2-5 TRBV3-1
TGTGCCAGTAGTATAAGGGGAGATACGCAGTATTTT CASSIRGDTQYF many NA TRBJ2-3 TRBV19
TGTGCCAGCAGCGTAGGGACAGGCAATAATTCACCCCTCCACTTT CASSVGTGNNSPLHF NA TRBD1 TRBJ1-6 TRBV9
TGTGCCAGCAGCCCAGAGGCCCTTTTTAACATTCAGTACTTC CASSPEALFNIQYF many NA TRBJ2-4 TRBV7-8
TGTGCCAGCAATCGCGCAGAATCCAACAATGAGCAGTCCTTC CASNRAESNNEQSF NA NA TRBJ2-1 TRBV4-2
TGTGCCCTCGGGAAGGCTGGGAATGAGCAGTTCTTC CALGKAGNEQFF many NA TRBJ2-1 TRBV7-9
TGTGCCAGCAGCCTTGCCGGGACAGGGGGCGCGGATGAGCAGTTCTTC CASSLAGTGGADEQFF NA TRBD1 TRBJ2-1 TRBV28
TGCAGCGTACAATCGGACAGGTCATGGCGGCTGTTTTTT CSVQSDRSWRLFF NA TRBD1 TRBJ1-4 TRBV29-1
TGTGCCAGTAGTCGTAACTTCGGACAGGGGCTGGGGGATACGCAGTATTTT CASSRNFGQGLGDTQYF NA TRBD1 TRBJ2-3 TRBV19
TGTGCCAGCAGCCGGTCTTCGGGAGGCTTAGAGACCCAGTACTTC CASSRSSGGLETQYF many TRBD2 TRBJ2-5 TRBV4-2
TGTGCCACCAGCAGCACAGAGGGGGCTTGGGGCACTGAAGCTTTCTTT CATSSTEGAWGTEAFF many TRBD1 TRBJ1-1 TRBV15
TGTGCCAGTAGACCTTTTTTACCAGGGACCACTAACTATGGCTACACCTTC CASRPFLPGTTNYGYTF NA NA TRBJ1-2 TRBV19
TGTGCCAGCAGTTTAGCGCGTGGATCCTACGAGCAGTACTTC CASSLARGSYEQYF many NA TRBJ2-7 TRBV12-3/TRBV12-4
TGCAGTGGGCAGGGCGCTACTAATGAAAAACTGTTTTTT CSGQGATNEKLFF many NA TRBJ1-4 TRBV20-1